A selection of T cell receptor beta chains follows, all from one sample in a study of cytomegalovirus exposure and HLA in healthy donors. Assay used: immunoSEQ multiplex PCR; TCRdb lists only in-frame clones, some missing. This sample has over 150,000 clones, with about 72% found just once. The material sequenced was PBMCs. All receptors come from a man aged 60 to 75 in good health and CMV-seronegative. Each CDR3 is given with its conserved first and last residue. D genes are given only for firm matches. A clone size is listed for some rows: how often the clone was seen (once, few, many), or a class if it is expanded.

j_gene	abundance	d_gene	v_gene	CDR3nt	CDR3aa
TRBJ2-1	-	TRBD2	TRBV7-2	TGTGCCAGCAGCCCCCCCCCAGGGAGGGACGAGCAGTTCTTC	CASSPPPGRDEQFF
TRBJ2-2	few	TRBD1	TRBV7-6	TGTGCCAGCAGCTCAAATACCAGGGGGAGGGAGCTGTTTTTT	CASSSNTRGRELFF
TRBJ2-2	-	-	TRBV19	TGTGCCAGTAGTACCTTAGCGTCCGGGGAGCTGTTTTTT	CASSTLASGELFF
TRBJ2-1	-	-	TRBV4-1	TGCGCCAGCAGCCAATGGGTTCTGGGCAGGTACAATGAGCAGTTCTTC	CASSQWVLGRYNEQFF
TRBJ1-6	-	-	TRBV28	TGTGCCAGCAGTTTTGTCGACAGGAATTCACCCCTCCACTTT	CASSFVDRNSPLHF
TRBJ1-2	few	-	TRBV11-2	TGTGCCAGCAGCCAAACTCCCTATGGCTACACCTTC	CASSQTPYGYTF
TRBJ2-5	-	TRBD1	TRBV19	TGTGCCAGTAGTCCCGGGACAGGGGTTGGGGAGACCCAGTACTTC	CASSPGTGVGETQYF
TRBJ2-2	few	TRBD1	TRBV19	TGTGCCAGTGGGACAGGGGCGCTCACCGGGGAGCTGTTTTTT	CASGTGALTGELFF
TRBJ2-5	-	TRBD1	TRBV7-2	TGTGCCAGCAGCGTCCGACAGGGGTACCAAGAGACCCAGTACTTC	CASSVRQGYQETQYF
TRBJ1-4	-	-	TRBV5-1	TGCGCCAGCAGCTTGGCCTATCGGGGAAATGAAAAACTGTTTTTT	CASSLAYRGNEKLFF
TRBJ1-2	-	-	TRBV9	TGTGCCAGCAGCGTGATGGGGGACACTAACTATGGCTACACCTTC	CASSVMGDTNYGYTF
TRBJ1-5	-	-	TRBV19	TGTGCCAGTAGTAGACACAGTCTCCAGGGCAATCAGCCCCAGCATTTT	CASSRHSLQGNQPQHF
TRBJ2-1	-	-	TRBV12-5	TGTGCTAGTGGTTTTGCCGGACTCAGCTCCTACAATGAGCAGTTCTTC	CASGFAGLSSYNEQFF
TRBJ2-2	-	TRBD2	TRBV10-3	TGTGCCATCAGCCGAGGGAGCGGGGGCCTATTATCGAACACCGGGGAGCTGTTTTTT	CAISRGSGGLLSNTGELFF
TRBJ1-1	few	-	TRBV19	TGTGCCAGTAGCCAGGGGCTGAACACTGAAGCTTTCTTT	CASSQGLNTEAFF
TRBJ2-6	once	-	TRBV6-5	TGTGCCAGCAGTTACGGCCGCTCTGGGGCCAACGTCCTGACTTTC	CASSYGRSGANVLTF
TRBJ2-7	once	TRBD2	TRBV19	TGTGCCAGTAGTAGGGTCCTAGCGGGAGGGCCTTACGAGCAGTACTTC	CASSRVLAGGPYEQYF
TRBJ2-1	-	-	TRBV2	TGTGCTTCGGTCTCCTACAATGAGCAGTTCTTC	CASVSYNEQFF
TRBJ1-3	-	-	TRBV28	TGTGCCAGCAGCCGGGTCGGAAACACCATATATTTT	CASSRVGNTIYF
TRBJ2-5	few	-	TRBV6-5	TGTGCCAGCAGTTACTCAAGGGGGCAAGAGACCCAGTACTTC	CASSYSRGQETQYF
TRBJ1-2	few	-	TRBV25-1	TGTGCCAGCAGTGAACAGTTTGCGGACAGTACTGGCTACACCTTC	CASSEQFADSTGYTF
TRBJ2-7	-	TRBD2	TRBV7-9	TGTGCCAGCGAGGACTCTAGCGGGAGGCCCTCATTC	CASEDSSGRPSF
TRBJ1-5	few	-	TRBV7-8	TGTGCCAGCAGCCCCGCTCGGGTGGGTCAGCCCCAGCATTTT	CASSPARVGQPQHF
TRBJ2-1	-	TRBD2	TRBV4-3	TGCGCCAGCAGCCAAGTCTCGCTAGCGGGGGTCAGAGAGCAGTTCTTC	CASSQVSLAGVREQFF
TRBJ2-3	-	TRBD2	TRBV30	TGTGCCTGGAGTCTAGCTAGCGGGAGAGGGTCCTCTAGCACAGATACGCAGTATTTT	CAWSLASGRGSSSTDTQYF
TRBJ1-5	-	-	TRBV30	TGTGCCTGGGCCTCGGACAGTGGGTTTGGTCCCTCAGGCGGGCGGCAGCCCCAGCATTTT	CAWASDSGFGPSGGRQPQHF